This is a list of T cell receptor beta chains from one sample in a study of cytomegalovirus exposure and HLA in healthy donors. TCRdb keeps only in-frame clones here, not all; method: immunoSEQ multiplex PCR. The sample consists of fewer than 200,000 clones, approximately 84% of them appearing once. The sequenced sample was PBMCs. Every receptor here comes from a young man in good health and CMV-seropositive. CDR3s include the opening cysteine and the closing phenylalanine or tryptophan. D genes are given only for firm matches. Not all rows give a size; the values are once, few, many and, for expanded clones, a class.

TRBJ2-5,-,TRBD2,TRBV2,TGTGCCAGCAGGGGGACTAGCGGATTTCAAGAGACCCAGTACTTC,CASRGTSGFQETQYF
TRBJ1-1,once,-,TRBV5-6,TGTGCCAGCAGCTCGGGTTGGAACACTGAAGCTTTCTTT,CASSSGWNTEAFF
TRBJ2-1,-,TRBD2,TRBV5-1,TGCGCCAGCAGCGAGCTAGCGGGGACCAATGAGCAGTTCTTC,CASSELAGTNEQFF
TRBJ1-1,many,TRBD1,TRBV10-2,TGCGCCAGCGCGGACAGGGAGAACACTGAAGCTTTCTTT,CASADRENTEAFF
TRBJ2-1,-,-,TRBV29-1,TGCAGCGTGGGATTTGGGGGGGCGCACGAGCAGTTCTTC,CSVGFGGAHEQFF
TRBJ2-7,-,-,TRBV25-1,TGTGCCAGCAGTGCCCTACAGGGGGGGTCCTACGAGCAGTACTTC,CASSALQGGSYEQYF
TRBJ1-6,-,-,TRBV5-1,TGCGCCAGCAGCTTGGACCCATTCAGGGAGGGTTCACCCCTCCACTTT,CASSLDPFREGSPLHF
TRBJ1-2,-,-,TRBV19,TGTGCCAGTAGTTATAAGAAACGGGATGGCTACACCTTC,CASSYKKRDGYTF
TRBJ2-4,-,TRBD1,TRBV7-2,TGTGCCAGCAGCTTAGTAGGGACAGGGCATTCGAACATTCAGTACTTC,CASSLVGTGHSNIQYF
TRBJ2-1,-,TRBD1,TRBV2,TGTGCCAGCAGGCCCTGGGACAGGGGGAATGAGCAGTTCTTC,CASRPWDRGNEQFF
TRBJ1-4,-,-,TRBV6-1,TGTGCCAGCAGTGAAGCGGGCAGGGCGAACGAAAAACTGTTTTTT,CASSEAGRANEKLFF
TRBJ1-1,-,-,TRBV7-3,TGTGCCAGCAGCGAGGGGCGGGGGCACCCTGAAGCTTTCTTT,CASSEGRGHPEAFF
TRBJ2-1,-,TRBD2,TRBV4-2,TGTGCCAGCAGCCAAGAGGAGCGGGAGCACCCCTACAATGAGCAGTTCTTC,CASSQEEREHPYNEQFF
TRBJ1-3,-,TRBD1,TRBV4-2,TGTGCCAGCAGGCCACCGGGACAGGGGGCACACACCATATATTTT,CASRPPGQGAHTIYF
TRBJ2-5,-,TRBD2,TRBV5-6,TGTGCCAGCCAGACGACTAGCGGCCAAGGAGGGGAGACCCAGTACTTC,CASQTTSGQGGETQYF
TRBJ2-1,-,-,TRBV11-2,TGTGCCAGCAGCTTAGATCTCGCGGAGCAGTTCTTC,CASSLDLAEQFF